The 8 T cell receptor beta chains given below trace back to one sample, sequenced in a study of early T cells in non-severe SARS-CoV-2 infection. From the 5' RACE reads, TCRdb called clonotypes with MiXCR, one entry per CDR3 protein. Of tens of thousands of distinct CDR3 sequences in the sample, around 8.6% were seen once. The material was whole blood, obtained at baseline. Source of these receptors: an adult who was a healthcare worker with PCR-confirmed SARS-CoV-2 infection or an uninfected control (not recorded which).

Ten or more counts support this clonotype. The rearrangement joins TRBV7-2 to TRBJ2-3, with unresolved D. CDR1 SGHTA and CDR2 FQGNSA come from the germline V gene. The CDR3 totals 17 residues. Trimming cost V 4 bases and J 0 bases, with 17 bases left between them. The CDR3 loop reads CASSSDVLPRSTDTQYF. CDR3 nucleotide sequence: TGTGCCAGCAGCTCGGACGTACTCCCCCGCAGCACAGATACGCAGTATTTT.

This clonotype was seen just once. The V and J genes are TRBV2 and TRBJ2-6; no firm D call. Trimming removed 3 bases at V and 0 bases at J, with 3 bases between. The CDR3 has 14 residues. Germline loops: CDR1 SNHLY, CDR2 FYNNEI. CDR3 bases: TGTGCCAGCAGTGACATCTCTGGGGCCAACGTCCTGACTTTC. Protein product: CASSDISGANVLTF.

This clonotype was observed a handful of times. The V and J genes are TRBV25-1 and TRBJ1-1; 12 bases are shared with TRBD1. CDR3 length: 16 residues. The germline CDR1 and CDR2 sequences are MGHDK and SYGVNS. The ends lost 3 bases at V and 5 bases at J; junction bases unmatched: 7. CDR3 sequence reads: CASSDRGQGARTEAFF. The DNA for the CDR3 is TGTGCCAGCAGTGATCGGGGACAGGGGGCGAGAACTGAAGCTTTCTTT.

This rearrangement joins TRBV7-3 to TRBJ2-5; D gene uncertain. The CDR3 loop spans 13 amino acids. The ends were cut back, 0 bases at V and 5 bases at J, with 7 bases in the middle. Per germline, CDR1 SGHTA and CDR2 FQGTGA. CDR3 residues: CASSLTGMETQYF. CDR3 DNA sequence: TGTGCCAGCAGCTTAACCGGCATGGAGACCCAGTACTTC. Full variable domain (outside the CDR3, taken from reference TRBV7-3 and TRBJ2-5): GAGVSQTPSNKVTEKGKYVELRCDPISGHTALYWYRQSLGQGPEFLIYFQGTGAADDSGLPNDRFFAVRPEGSVSTLKIQRTERGDSAVYLCASSLTGMETQYFGPGTRLLVL.

This clonotype occurred many times. The chain couples TRBV7-2 to TRBJ2-7, with 8 bases identical to TRBD2. The J segment lost 5 bases and the V segment lost 1 base, leaving 4 bases of the junction unmatched. CDR1 and CDR2 from the germline V gene are SGHTA and FQGNSA. This CDR3 comprises 14 residues. CDR3 DNA sequence: TGTGCCAGCAGCTTAGGGCGGGGGGACCACGAGCAGTACTTC. Translation gives CASSLGRGDHEQYF.

V gene TRBV7-9 combines with J gene TRBJ2-7; no firm D call. The V end lost 1 base, the J end lost 2 bases, and 3 bases lay between the germline ends. The germline V gene encodes CDR1 SEHNR and CDR2 FQNEAQ (reference sequence). The CDR3 has 12 amino acids. The CDR3 DNA is TGTGCCAGCAGCTTAGTCCCCTACGAGCAGTACTTC. Protein: CASSLVPYEQYF.

The DNA for the CDR3 is TGTGCCAGCAGGACTGGACTAGCGCGATACAATGAGCAGTTCTTC. Translation: CASRTGLARYNEQFF. V gene TRBV11-2 combines with J gene TRBJ2-1, with 9 bases fitting TRBD2. The CDR3 sequence is 15 residues long. Germline V gene lookup returns CDR1 SGHAT and CDR2 FQNNGV. Losses at the gene ends were 6 bases for V and 4 bases for J; bases not matched to a gene: 7.

This clonotype turned up a few times. J is TRBJ2-1 and V is TRBV3-1; D unclear. V lost 4 bases to trimming and J lost 4 bases, with 17 bases between them. CDR3 length equals 16 residues. Germline loops: CDR1 LGHDT, CDR2 YNNKEL (reference sequence). CDR3 bases: TGTGCCAGCAGCCCTAGGCAAGAAGGGTTGTACAATGAGCAGTTCTTC. Residues: CASSPRQEGLYNEQFF.